This T cell receptor (beta chain) appears in the sequencing data of a study of blood T cell repertoires in COVID-19 (dated by TCRdb to between 2020 and 2021). Study-level background: The collaborator samples originated in the United States, Italy and Spain and spanned the acute and convalescent phases of COVID-19. The material from the prospective study consisted of cDNA or gDNA derived from T cells, B-cell-depleted T cells, or PBMCs. Deeply sampled blood TCRbeta repertoires from subjects exposed to, actively infected with, or recovered from COVID-19 were included in the dataset. A freely available public database, intended as a resource for researchers studying the immune response to SARS-CoV-2, is where the repertoires were released. The samples were drawn from the first 160 participants of the ongoing ImmuneRACE study and from 1,254 subjects provided by 6 global collaborators. Nearly every sample came with metadata listing a de-identified subject ID, COVID-19 status, age in years and sex. Where available, HLA class I and class II types were obtained from metadata supplied by the sample provider rather than from assay-based typing.

TCRbeta CDR3 regions were amplified from genomic DNA using the immunoSEQ Assay, a bias-controlled multiplex PCR. The authors processed their data as follows. Nucleated cell counts per sample were estimated from amplification of reference gene primers within the assay. Sequence reads were collapsed and filtered to measure the absolute abundance of every unique TCRbeta CDR3 rearrangement. For each sample, productive Simpson clonality was calculated as the square root of Simpson's diversity index across productive rearrangements. In TCRdb, the immuneACCESS table is reduced to in-frame sequences with V and J assigned. These tables do not hold every clone; where another copy was compared, an unresolved V gene accounts for under half, and the others remain unexplained. V, J and clone size were drawn from that table, and D and trimming were deduced from the DNA. Counted in this sample were around 260,000 clones; approximately 83% of them appeared once. Together, the top ten hold around 14% of the sample.

Per the germline V gene (reference sequence), MNHNY is the CDR1 and SVGAGI is the CDR2. Compared with germline, V lacks 4 bases and J lacks 7 bases; bases without a gene match: 12. The CDR3, from cysteine to phenylalanine, totals 16 residues. Only the CDR3 part of the read is kept: 48 bases, read in frame from the first base. Here is what the overall study found, with its caveats: Clinical and demographic metadata were provided uncurated, with the amount varying by source and participant.

Of note for this clone: Its antigen remains unidentified. Base quality data are lacking; no much larger clone is found one base away.

In Seattle, one collaborating source enrolled patients while the infection was active and tracked those patients longitudinally over the course of disease. Collaborating institutions collected whole blood in K2EDTA tubes following their own protocols. For TCRbeta analysis, collaborators shipped samples as frozen whole blood, isolated PBMCs, or DNA extracted from either of those sample types. The chain is made from TRBV6-6 and TRBJ1-1, and 10 junction bases match TRBD1. The TCR comes from a person between 70 and 80 years old with COVID-19, enrolled during active disease. Sequencing was carried out using peripheral blood. The CDR3 reads as follows: CASSWGQGSMGVEAFF. The DNA sequence is TGTGCCAGCAGTTGGGGACAGGGGTCAATGGGGGTTGAAGCTTTCTTT.